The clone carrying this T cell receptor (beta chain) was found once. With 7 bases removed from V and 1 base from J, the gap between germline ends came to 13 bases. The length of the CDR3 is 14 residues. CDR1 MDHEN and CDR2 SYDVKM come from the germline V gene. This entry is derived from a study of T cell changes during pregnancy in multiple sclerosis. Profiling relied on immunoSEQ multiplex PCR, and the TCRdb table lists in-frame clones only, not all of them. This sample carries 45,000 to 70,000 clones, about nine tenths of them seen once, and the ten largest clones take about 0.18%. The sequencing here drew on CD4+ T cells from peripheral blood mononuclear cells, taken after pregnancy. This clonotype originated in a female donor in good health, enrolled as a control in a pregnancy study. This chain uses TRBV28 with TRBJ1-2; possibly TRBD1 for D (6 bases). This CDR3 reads CASTDRTNNYGYTF. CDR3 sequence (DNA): TGTGCCAGCACAGACAGGACCAATAACTATGGCTACACCTTC.